The 25 T cell receptor beta chains in this list originate from one sample, sequenced in a study of T cell clones after liver transplantation. Sequencing was performed with immunoSEQ multiplex PCR; in TCRdb, only in-frame clones are kept and a portion is missing. This table holds about 68,000 clones, more than 85% found once. Source: CD4+ T cells from blood, taken about 26 months after liver transplant. The receptors were sampled from a human patient who received a liver transplant. Certain T cells may be donor cells from the graft.

V usage is TRBV7-3 and J usage is TRBJ2-2; D is ambiguous. Germline V CDR1 and CDR2: SGHTA, FQGTGA. The CDR3 runs to 14 residues. V was shortened by 1 base and J by 8 bases, with 11 bases between the two germline ends. CDR3 sequence: CASSLKARTGELFF. CDR3 coding DNA: TGTGCCAGCAGCTTAAAGGCGCGTACGGGGGAGCTGTTTTTT. Complete variable domain (other parts from reference TRBV7-3 and TRBJ2-2): GAGVSQTPSNKVTEKGKYVELRCDPISGHTALYWYRQSLGQGPEFLIYFQGTGAADDSGLPNDRFFAVRPEGSVSTLKIQRTERGDSAVYLCASSLKARTGELFFGEGSRLTVL.

The chain has TRBV7-2 and TRBJ2-3; D ambiguous. The V gene's germline CDR1 is SGHTA and CDR2 FQGNSA. The CDR3 is 13 amino acids. Trimming took 5 bases from V and 1 from J, leaving 7 bases between them. Written as DNA, the CDR3 is TGTGCCAGCAGCCCAGACGGCACAGATACGCAGTATTTT. It translates to CASSPDGTDTQYF.

This sequence joins TRBV4-2 and TRBJ1-1; D gene ambiguous. V was cut by 0 bases and J by 6 bases, with 8 bases left in between. The germline V gene encodes CDR1 LGHNA and CDR2 YNFKEQ. This CDR3 has 13 amino acids. As DNA, the CDR3 is TGTGCCAGCAGCCAAGAGCAGATCGCTGAAGCTTTCTTT. Translated, it gives CASSQEQIAEAFF.

V and J are TRBV7-3 and TRBJ2-1, with 9 bases aligning to TRBD1. This CDR3 has 15 amino acids. Germline-derived CDR1 and CDR2 are SGHTA and FQGTGA. The V and J ends lost 5 bases and 4 bases, in that order; junction bases with no gene match: 6. The CDR3 DNA reads as TGTGCCAGCAGCGCAACAGGGGGCTCTTACAATGAGCAGTTCTTC. As protein: CASSATGGSYNEQFF. Together with reference TRBV7-3 and TRBJ2-1, the CDR3 gives the full variable domain: GAGVSQTPSNKVTEKGKYVELRCDPISGHTALYWYRQSLGQGPEFLIYFQGTGAADDSGLPNDRFFAVRPEGSVSTLKIQRTERGDSAVYLCASSATGGSYNEQFFGPGTRLTVL.

The chain joins TRBV10-2 to TRBJ2-2; 12 bases match TRBD2. The V gene's germline CDR1 is WSHSY and CDR2 SAAADI. V lost 8 bases and J lost 4; bases outside the gene matches: 20. The CDR3 is 20 amino acids. The CDR3 sequence: CASYPGAIWASGRATGELFF. The CDR3 bases are TGCGCCAGCTATCCTGGGGCTATCTGGGCTAGCGGGAGGGCCACCGGGGAGCTGTTTTTT.

The chain couples TRBV6-1 to TRBJ2-1; D not certain. Trimming took 0 bases from V and 1 from J, leaving 4 bases between them. This CDR3 contains 14 residues. Germline V gene sequence: CDR1 MNHNS, CDR2 SASEGT. This chain's CDR3 is CASSEAVSYNEQFF. In DNA, the CDR3 is TGTGCCAGCAGTGAAGCGGTTTCCTACAATGAGCAGTTCTTC.

The chain links TRBV7-2 to TRBJ1-5; possibly TRBD1 for D (6 bases). Germline CDR1 is SGHTA and CDR2 is FQGNSA. The CDR3 is 15 residues long. V was trimmed by 4 bases and J by 0 bases, leaving 10 bases between them. The CDR3 sequence is CASSSGTSSNQPQHF. The CDR3, as DNA: TGTGCCAGCAGCTCAGGGACATCTAGCAATCAGCCCCAGCATTTT.

With respect to this clone: Other DNA sequences within the sample encode an identical CDR3. The chain carries TRBV7-8 and TRBJ2-7; the match to TRBD2 covers 7 bases. The length of the CDR3 is 17 residues. Trimming at V came to 2 bases and at J to 0 bases, leaving 10 bases not matched to a gene. Germline CDR1 is SGHVS and CDR2 is FQNEAQ. CDR3 DNA: TGTGCCAGCAGCTTATCTGTTGGGACTATCGCCTCCTACGAGCAGTACTTC. Its protein is CASSLSVGTIASYEQYF.

The V call is TRBV7-9, the J call TRBJ2-5; D is undetermined. Germline CDR1 is SEHNR and CDR2 is FQNEAQ (reference sequence). V was pared by 0 bases and J by 5 bases, with 4 bases between. The CDR3 loop spans 12 amino acids. The chain's CDR3 is CASSLAPETQYF. For the CDR3, the DNA is TGTGCCAGCAGCTTAGCGCCGGAGACCCAGTACTTC. Full variable domain (remainder filled in from reference TRBV7-9 and TRBJ2-5): DTGVSQNPRHKITKRGQNVTFRCDPISEHNRLYWYRQTLGQGPEFLTYFQNEAQLEKSRLLSDRFSAERPKGSFSTLEIQRTEQGDSAMYLCASSLAPETQYFGPGTRLLVL.

The chain has TRBV2 and TRBJ2-5; D is unresolved. The CDR3 has 14 amino acids. Germline CDR1 SNHLY, CDR2 FYNNEI. V was shortened by 4 bases and J by 1 base, with 10 bases between the two germline ends. CDR3: CASSAQTFQETQYF. The CDR3 nucleotides are TGTGCCAGCAGTGCACAGACCTTCCAAGAGACCCAGTACTTC.

The chain has TRBV5-6 and TRBJ2-2; 9 bases fit TRBD1. This CDR3 has 15 residues. The V gene's germline CDR1 is SGHDT and CDR2 YYEEEE. The ends lost 5 bases at V and 5 bases at J; junction bases unmatched: 7. DNA of the CDR3: TGTGCCAGCAGTTATGACAGGGGGTCGACCGGGGAGCTGTTTTTT. This codes for CASSYDRGSTGELFF.

This chain connects TRBV6-5 to TRBJ2-2; 8 bases match TRBD1. Losses at the gene ends were 6 bases for V and 7 bases for J; bases not matched to a gene: 10. Per germline, CDR1 MNHEY and CDR2 SVGAGI. The CDR3 contains 15 residues. The CDR3 here is CASSIPGQAGGELFF. The CDR3 DNA follows: TGTGCCAGCAGCATTCCGGGACAGGCGGGCGGGGAGCTGTTTTTT.

The V and J genes are TRBV19 and TRBJ1-5; a possible D gene is TRBD1 (5 bases). Trimming cost V 6 bases and J 5 bases, with 17 bases left between them. The CDR3 totals 15 residues. CDR1 and CDR2 (germline): LNHDA, SQIVND (reference sequence). CDR3 sequence reads: CASRLERQGYQPQHF. CDR3 nucleotides: TGTGCCAGTAGACTCGAACGCCAGGGCTATCAGCCCCAGCATTTT.

This clone showed up just once. V and J are TRBV19 and TRBJ2-7, with TRBD1 matching over 11 bases. V lost 5 bases to trimming and J lost 3 bases; unmatched junction nucleotides: 3. This CDR3 is 14 amino acids long. Germline assignment: CDR1 LNHDA and CDR2 SQIVND (reference sequence). The CDR3 loop is CASSPGTGGYEQYF. The CDR3 region has the DNA TGTGCCAGTAGTCCCGGGACAGGGGGCTACGAGCAGTACTTC.

In this sample, this clone turned up once. The sample holds other DNA sequences that translate to the same CDR3. V is TRBV12-5 and J is TRBJ1-1; D is perhaps TRBD1 (6 bases). Germline CDR1 reads LGHNT; CDR2 reads FRNRAP. This CDR3 comprises 13 residues. Deletions cut 3 bases from V and 1 base from J, with 6 bases between. The CDR3 sequence is CASGLQGNTEAFF. The CDR3 DNA reads as TGTGCTAGTGGTTTACAGGGGAACACTGAAGCTTTCTTT.

CDR3 bases: TGTGCCAGTAGTACAGAGGGACTAGCGGGAGAGGATACGCAGTATTTT. It yields the protein CASSTEGLAGEDTQYF. V usage is TRBV19 and J usage is TRBJ2-3, with 14 bases aligning to TRBD2. Germline V gene sequence: CDR1 LNHDA, CDR2 SQIVND (reference sequence). With 4 bases clipped from V and 6 bases from J, the junction kept 6 bases outside the gene matches. This CDR3 comprises 16 residues.

The chain employs TRBV11-3 and TRBJ2-7, with a tentative D call TRBD1 (5 bases). Per the germline V gene, CDR1 is SGHNT and CDR2 is YENEEA. The germline V and J ends were trimmed by 8 bases and 3 bases, with 8 bases remaining between them. The CDR3 consists of 11 residues. In nucleotides, the CDR3 is TGTGCCAGCGGCCAGGGCTACGAGCAGTACTTC. Protein: CASGQGYEQYF.

The chain uses TRBV19 and TRBJ1-3; 7 nucleotides align to TRBD1. Unmatched junction bases numbered 9, after V lost 4 bases and J lost 0 bases. The CDR3 sequence is 17 residues long. From germline, CDR1 is LNHDA and CDR2 SQIVND (reference sequence). CDR3 sequence reads: CASSTSGQVRSGNTIYF. CDR3 nucleotide sequence: TGTGCCAGTAGTACCTCTGGACAGGTCCGCTCTGGAAACACCATATATTTT.

This clone was observed a single time. This chain joins TRBV5-1 and TRBJ1-2, with D unclear. The V and J ends lost 6 bases and 0 bases respectively, with 12 bases between them. The germline CDR1 and CDR2 sequences are SGHRS and YFSETQ. The length of the CDR3 is 14 residues. This chain's CDR3 is CASTDQAANYGYTF. The CDR3 DNA reads TGCGCCAGCACGGACCAGGCGGCTAACTATGGCTACACCTTC.

This clone appeared once. The chain carries TRBV27 and TRBJ1-4; tentative D call: TRBD1 (6 bases). Trimming removed 6 bases at V and 7 bases at J, with 9 bases between. Germline-derived CDR1 and CDR2 are MNHEY and SMNVEV (reference sequence). The CDR3 runs 12 residues. The DNA for the CDR3 is TGTGCCAGCAGGCAGGGGAGTGAAAAACTGTTTTTT. Residues: CASRQGSEKLFF.

The chain combines TRBV18 with TRBJ2-7, with D perhaps given as TRBD1 or TRBD2 (5 bases each). Trimming shortened V by 3 bases and J by 0 bases, and 15 bases separated the two germline ends. Germline loops: CDR1 KGHSH, CDR2 LQKENI. The CDR3 contains 16 residues. The CDR3 DNA reads TGTGCCAGCTCACCTCGGGTTGGGACGGGCTCCTACGAGCAGTACTTC. As protein: CASSPRVGTGSYEQYF.

This clone was found once. This chain joins TRBV14 and TRBJ2-5; possible D gene TRBD2, 7 bases. V lost 0 bases, J lost 4 bases, and 24 bases lay in between. This CDR3 spans 19 amino acids. Germline V lookup: CDR1 SGHDN, CDR2 FVKESK. In nucleotides, the CDR3 is TGTGCCAGCAGCCAAGATCTTTCGGGGGGCCTTAAAGAAATAGAGACCCAGTACTTC. It yields the protein CASSQDLSGGLKEIETQYF.

V usage is TRBV14 and J usage is TRBJ2-3; the D is unclear. CDR1 and CDR2 from the germline V gene are SGHDN and FVKESK. This CDR3 region has 14 residues. Trimming took off 2 bases at V and 4 bases at J, with 10 bases between the two ends. The CDR3 DNA reads TGTGCCAGCAGCCAACAGAGTAGTCCAGATACGCAGTATTTT. Encoded protein: CASSQQSSPDTQYF.

This chain joins TRBV4-2 and TRBJ1-1; no clear D gene. Germline CDR1 reads LGHNA; CDR2 reads YNFKEQ. This CDR3 has 12 amino acids. V lost 0 bases, J lost 9 bases, and 8 bases lay in between. The chain's CDR3 is CASSQDRGKAFF. The CDR3, as DNA: TGTGCCAGCAGCCAAGATCGAGGGAAAGCTTTCTTT.

This clone has only one observation. The rearrangement joins TRBV21-1 to TRBJ2-4; TRBD2, the D gene given by the table, was not confirmed from the DNA. TRBV21-1 has pseudogene status. The CDR3 has 17 amino acids. The CDR3 is CASSGTREDLAKNIQYF. For the CDR3, the DNA is TGTGCCAGCAGCGGGACTAGAGAGGATCTAGCCAAAAACATTCAGTACTTC.